This TCR beta chain was retrieved from a study of Ad26.COV2.S vaccination and SARS-CoV-2 variants. Looking at the study overall: The study gave Ad26.COV2.S intramuscularly, once or twice 56 days apart.

The method was immunoSEQ multiplex PCR; TCRdb's version includes in-frame clones alone and lacks a portion of them. Here the sample spans hundreds of thousands of clones, roughly 90% being singletons. Treatment of the sample: some 19 received Ad26.COV2.S at low or high dose, single or two shots; several received placebo; per-sample allocation not given. Repertoires come from day 63 after the first vaccine or placebo injection. The TCR originated in a person between 18 and 60 years old who received the Ad26.COV2.S COVID-19 vaccine or a placebo. The sequenced sample was peripheral blood, obtained in a trial of Ad26.COV2.S vaccine versus placebo.

This CDR3 reads CASSPDLASTDTQYF. CDR3 coding DNA: TGTGCCAGCAGTCCAGACTTAGCTAGCACAGATACGCAGTATTTT. The chain recombines TRBV2 with TRBJ2-3; D is uncertain. This CDR3 has 15 residues. Deletions cut 5 bases from V and 0 bases from J, with 12 bases between. Germline V gives CDR1 SNHLY, CDR2 FYNNEI.